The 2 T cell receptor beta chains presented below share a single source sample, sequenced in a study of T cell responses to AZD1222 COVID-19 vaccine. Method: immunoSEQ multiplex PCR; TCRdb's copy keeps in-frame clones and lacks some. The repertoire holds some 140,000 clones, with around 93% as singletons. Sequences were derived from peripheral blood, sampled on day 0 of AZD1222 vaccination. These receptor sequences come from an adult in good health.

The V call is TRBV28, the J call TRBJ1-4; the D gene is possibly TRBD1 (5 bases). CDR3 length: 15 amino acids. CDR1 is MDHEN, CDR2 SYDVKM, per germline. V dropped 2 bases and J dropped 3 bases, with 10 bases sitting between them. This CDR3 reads CASSLARAANEKLFF. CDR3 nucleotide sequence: TGTGCCAGCAGTTTAGCCAGGGCAGCTAATGAAAAACTGTTTTTT.

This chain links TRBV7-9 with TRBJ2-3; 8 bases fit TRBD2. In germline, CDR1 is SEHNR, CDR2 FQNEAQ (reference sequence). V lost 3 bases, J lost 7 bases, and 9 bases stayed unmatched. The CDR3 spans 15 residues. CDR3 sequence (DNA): TGTGCCAGCAGCTTGTACCCGGGGGGGTTGAATACGCAGTATTTT. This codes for CASSLYPGGLNTQYF.